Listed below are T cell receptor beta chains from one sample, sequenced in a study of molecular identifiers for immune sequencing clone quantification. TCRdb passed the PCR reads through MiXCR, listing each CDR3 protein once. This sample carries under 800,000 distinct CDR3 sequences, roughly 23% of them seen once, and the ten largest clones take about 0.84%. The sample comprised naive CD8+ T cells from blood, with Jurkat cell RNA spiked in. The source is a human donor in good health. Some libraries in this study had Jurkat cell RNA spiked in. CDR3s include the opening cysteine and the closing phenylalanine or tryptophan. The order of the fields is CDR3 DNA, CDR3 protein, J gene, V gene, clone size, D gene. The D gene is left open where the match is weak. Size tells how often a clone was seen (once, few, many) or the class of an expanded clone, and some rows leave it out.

TGTGCCAGCAGCCTCGTGACGGGAGGGCAAGACGAGCAGTACTTC | CASSLVTGGQDEQYF | TRBJ2-7 | TRBV28 | many | TRBD2
TGCGCCAGCAGTGATGGACCTGGGACTAGCGTTCCGAGCTCCTACAATGAGCAGTTCTTC | CASSDGPGTSVPSSYNEQFF | TRBJ2-1 | TRBV10-1 | - | TRBD2
TGCGCCAACAGGCCCTCCCCGGGACTAGCGGCCACGGAGTCCTACGAGCAGTACTTC | CANRPSPGLAATESYEQYF | TRBJ2-7 | TRBV5-1 | - | TRBD2
TGCGCCAGCAGCCAATATGCAGGGTCGGGTGAAAAACTGTTTTTT | CASSQYAGSGEKLFF | TRBJ1-4 | TRBV4-3 | once | -
TGCGCCAGCAGCCACGCGGGACTAGCCGACTACGAGCAGTACTTC | CASSHAGLADYEQYF | TRBJ2-7 | TRBV5-1 | many | TRBD2
TGTGCCAGCAGCAAGGGAACCGGTACCGGGGAGCTGTTTTTT | CASSKGTGTGELFF | TRBJ2-2 | TRBV9 | few | -
TGTGCCAGCGGACAGGGCCTGAGCTCCTACGAGCAGTACTTC | CASGQGLSSYEQYF | TRBJ2-7 | TRBV28 | few | TRBD1
TGTGCCAGCAGCCAAGAAGGCCAAGAGACCCAGTACTTC | CASSQEGQETQYF | TRBJ2-5 | TRBV4-2 | - | -
TGTGCCAGCAGTTTCAGGGATGGATTGAACACTGAAGCTTTCTTT | CASSFRDGLNTEAFF | TRBJ1-1 | TRBV12-3/TRBV12-4 | many | -
TGTGCCAGCAGCTCGACGGGCTCGCCGGGGCAGTACTTC | CASSSTGSPGQYF | TRBJ2-7 | TRBV7-9 | many | -
TGTGCCGCGTCTTTCCGGGCGAGCTCCTACAATGAGCAGTTCTTC | CAASFRASSYNEQFF | TRBJ2-1 | TRBV3-1 | - | -
TGTGCCAGCCGACACGGAGGGCGCGATGAGCAGTTCTTC | CASRHGGRDEQFF | TRBJ2-1 | TRBV7-9 | many | -
TGTGCCAGCAGTCCTCCGCCAGGGCTAGCTAACTATGGCTACACCTTC | CASSPPPGLANYGYTF | TRBJ1-2 | TRBV6-6 | - | -
TGTGCCACCAGTGATTTGATGGGTTCGGGTACCTACGAGCAGTACTTC | CATSDLMGSGTYEQYF | TRBJ2-7 | TRBV24-1 | - | -
TGTGCCAGCAGCTTATTTACCCGGACAGGGGGCGAAGCCGAGCAGTACTTC | CASSLFTRTGGEAEQYF | TRBJ2-7 | TRBV7-8 | many | TRBD1
TGCAGTGCTAGAGATCTACGGACAGCCTCCTACGAGCAGTACTTC | CSARDLRTASYEQYF | TRBJ2-7 | TRBV20-1 | many | -
TGTGCCAGCAGTGTCAAAGATACGCAGTATTTT | CASSVKDTQYF | TRBJ2-3 | TRBV27 | few | -
TGTGCCAGCAGCTTAAGAGGGGGGGCTGGAGATACGCAGTATTTT | CASSLRGGAGDTQYF | TRBJ2-3 | TRBV11-2 | - | -
TGTGCCAGTAGTACCGATTGGGCCAAAAACATTCAGTACTTC | CASSTDWAKNIQYF | TRBJ2-4 | TRBV19 | - | -
TGTGCCAGCCGCCCGCCTAGCGGGAGTTATGATGAGCAGTTCTTC | CASRPPSGSYDEQFF | TRBJ2-1 | TRBV7-2 | - | TRBD2
TGCAGCGTTGGAGGCGGGGGTTTAAACATTCAGTACTTC | CSVGGGGLNIQYF | TRBJ2-4 | TRBV29-1 | many | TRBD2
TGTGCTAGTGGTTCCGGAGGGGATACGCAGTATTTT | CASGSGGDTQYF | TRBJ2-3 | TRBV12-5 | many | -
TGTGCCAGCAGCCCTACAGGGGGCGGCGAGCAGTACTTC | CASSPTGGGEQYF | TRBJ2-7 | TRBV7-6 | many | TRBD1
TGCGCCAGCAGCCACGCGGGGGTCACAGATACGCAGTATTTT | CASSHAGVTDTQYF | TRBJ2-3 | TRBV4-3 | many | TRBD2
TGTGCCAGCACCCTAGAGGCTTCGCATTACGAGCAGTACTTC | CASTLEASHYEQYF | TRBJ2-7 | TRBV4-2 | few | -
TGTGCCAGCAGCTTAGAGGGGCTAGCGGGACCATCCTACGAGCAGTACTTC | CASSLEGLAGPSYEQYF | TRBJ2-7 | TRBV7-9 | many | TRBD2
TGTGCCAGCAGCCCCTCACGGGGTTTCACAGATACGCAGTATTTT | CASSPSRGFTDTQYF | TRBJ2-3 | TRBV7-3 | many | -
TGCAGCGTTGTCGGATCCGGGGAGCTGTTTTTT | CSVVGSGELFF | TRBJ2-2 | TRBV29-1 | many | -
TGTGCCAGCAGTTACGAGGGGGTACGGGGGGTTCAGCCCCAGCATTTT | CASSYEGVRGVQPQHF | TRBJ1-5 | TRBV6-2/TRBV6-3 | many | -
TGTGCCAGTAGTATATACGGCGGGCCGAGCTCCTACGAGCAGTACTTC | CASSIYGGPSSYEQYF | TRBJ2-7 | TRBV19 | - | -
TGTGCCAGCAGTGAATACTACACAGATACGCAGTATTTT | CASSEYYTDTQYF | TRBJ2-3 | TRBV2 | many | -
TGTGCCAGCAGCCGTGGGGTGATGTGGAACACCGGGGAGCTGTTTTTT | CASSRGVMWNTGELFF | TRBJ2-2 | TRBV14 | many | -
TGTGCCAGCAAAACAGCCCGGACTAGTCCAGATACGCAGTATTTT | CASKTARTSPDTQYF | TRBJ2-3 | TRBV28 | - | TRBD2
TGTGCCAGCAGTTTACGACTAGCGGGAGCGCCTGGGGCCAACGTCCTGACTTTC | CASSLRLAGAPGANVLTF | TRBJ2-6 | TRBV7-2 | many | TRBD2
TGTGCCAGCAGTTGGGGACAGGCGAAGACCTACGAGCAGTACTTC | CASSWGQAKTYEQYF | TRBJ2-7 | TRBV6-2/TRBV6-3 | many | TRBD1
TGTGCCAGCAGCGTAGGGACAGCTAGTAATCAGCCCCAGCATTTT | CASSVGTASNQPQHF | TRBJ1-5 | TRBV9 | - | -
TGTGCCAGCAGTTTAGAGTCTAGCGGGAGGGCAAGCACAGATACGCAGTATTTT | CASSLESSGRASTDTQYF | TRBJ2-3 | TRBV27 | - | TRBD2
TGTGCCAGCAGTCTAGACTTTACTTCTAGCAATCAGCCCCAGCATTTT | CASSLDFTSSNQPQHF | TRBJ1-5 | TRBV27 | few | -
TGTGCCAGCAGCTTCGGGACTAGCGGACCCTACGAGCAGTACTTC | CASSFGTSGPYEQYF | TRBJ2-7 | TRBV27 | - | TRBD2
TGTGCCAGTAGTATAGGGCCGCAGGGATTTGGGGATGAGTACTTC | CASSIGPQGFGDEYF | TRBJ2-7 | TRBV19 | few | -
TGTGCCATCAGTGAGATCCGTCTATACGAGCAGTACTTC | CAISEIRLYEQYF | TRBJ2-7 | TRBV10-3 | - | -
TGTGCCAGCGGGGGACTTTTCCACAATGAGCAGTTCTTC | CASGGLFHNEQFF | TRBJ2-1 | TRBV27 | few | -
TGTGCCACCAGCAGATCCCTAGCGGGGGCCTTTTCTGGGACAGATACGCAGTATTTT | CATSRSLAGAFSGTDTQYF | TRBJ2-3 | TRBV15 | - | TRBD2
TGTGCCAGCAGCCCTACTCAGGGTTCGGACACTGAAGCTTTCTTT | CASSPTQGSDTEAFF | TRBJ1-1 | TRBV12-3/TRBV12-4 | many | -
TGTGCCACCAGCAGAGATCTCGGTTATTCGGCCGGGGAGCTGTTTTTT | CATSRDLGYSAGELFF | TRBJ2-2 | TRBV15 | many | -
TGTGCCAGCAGTTACTCGACAGGCCTCCTAGCTTTCTTT | CASSYSTGLLAFF | TRBJ1-1 | TRBV6-5 | - | -
TGTGCCTGGAGTGTCGAGTCTGGAGATACGCAGTATTTT | CAWSVESGDTQYF | TRBJ2-3 | TRBV30 | many | -
TGTGCCAGCAGTACCACAGGGTATGGCTACGAGCAGTACTTC | CASSTTGYGYEQYF | TRBJ2-7 | TRBV27 | few | -
TGTGCCAGCAGGGTTACGGACAGTTCCTACGAGCAGTACTTC | CASRVTDSSYEQYF | TRBJ2-7 | TRBV6-2/TRBV6-3 | few | -
TGTGCCAGCAGTTACTCAGGGGGCAGAACTGAAGCTGTCTTT | CASSYSGGRTEAVF | TRBJ1-1 | TRBV6-5 | - | TRBD1
TGTGCCAGCAGTATCGACGATTGGGGGTCGGGGGACCAAGAGACCCAGTACTTC | CASSIDDWGSGDQETQYF | TRBJ2-5 | TRBV6-2/TRBV6-3 | many | -
TGTGCCATCAGTGAGTCAGTGGGACTAGCGAAAGCAGATACGCAGTATTTT | CAISESVGLAKADTQYF | TRBJ2-3 | TRBV10-3 | - | TRBD2
TGTGCCAGTAGTATTGGAACCTACATGAACACTGAAGCTTTCTTT | CASSIGTYMNTEAFF | TRBJ1-1 | TRBV19 | few | -
TGTGCCAGCAGCCCCGGGACTACAGGACTAGATACGCAGTATTTT | CASSPGTTGLDTQYF | TRBJ2-3 | TRBV5-4 | - | TRBD2
TGTGCCAGCAGCCCGTTCCCTTCGGATACGCAGTATTTT | CASSPFPSDTQYF | TRBJ2-3 | TRBV7-9 | many | -